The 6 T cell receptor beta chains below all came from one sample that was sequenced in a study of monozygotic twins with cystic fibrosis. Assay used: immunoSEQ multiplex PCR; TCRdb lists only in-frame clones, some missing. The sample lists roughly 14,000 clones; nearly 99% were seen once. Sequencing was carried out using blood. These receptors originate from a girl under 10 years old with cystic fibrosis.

This CDR3 is CASSLPVNTEAFF. As DNA, the CDR3 is TGTGCCAGCAGTCTTCCAGTGAACACTGAAGCTTTCTTT. The chain couples TRBV5-6 to TRBJ1-1, with D unclear. The CDR3 consists of 13 residues. The V and J ends lost 5 bases and 0 bases respectively, with 8 bases between them. Germline CDR1 and CDR2: SGHDT and YYEEEE. The entire variable domain, with the rest obtained from reference TRBV5-6 and TRBJ1-1, is as follows: DAGVTQSPTHLIKTRGQQVTLRCSPKSGHDTVSWYQQALGQGPQFIFQYYEEEERQRGNFPDRFSGHQFPNYSSELNVNALLLGDSALYLCASSLPVNTEAFFGQGTRLTVV.

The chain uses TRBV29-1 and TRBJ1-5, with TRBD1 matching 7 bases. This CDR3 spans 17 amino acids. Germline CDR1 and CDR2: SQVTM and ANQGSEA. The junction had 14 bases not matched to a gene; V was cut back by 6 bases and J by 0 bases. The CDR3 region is CSVTLAGGPYSNQPQHF. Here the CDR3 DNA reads TGCAGCGTGACCCTGGCAGGGGGGCCCTATAGCAATCAGCCCCAGCATTTT.

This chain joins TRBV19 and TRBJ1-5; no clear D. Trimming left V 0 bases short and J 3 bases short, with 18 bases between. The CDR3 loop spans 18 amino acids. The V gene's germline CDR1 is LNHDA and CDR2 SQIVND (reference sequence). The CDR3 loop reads CASSIDPPHWAFNQPQHF. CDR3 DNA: TGTGCCAGTAGTATAGACCCCCCGCACTGGGCGTTCAATCAGCCCCAGCATTTT.

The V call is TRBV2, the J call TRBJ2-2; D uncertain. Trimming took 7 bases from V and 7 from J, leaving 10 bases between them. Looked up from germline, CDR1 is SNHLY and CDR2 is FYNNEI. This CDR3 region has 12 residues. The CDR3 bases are TGTGCCAGCAATTTTCATGGCGGGGAGCTGTTTTTT. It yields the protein CASNFHGGELFF.

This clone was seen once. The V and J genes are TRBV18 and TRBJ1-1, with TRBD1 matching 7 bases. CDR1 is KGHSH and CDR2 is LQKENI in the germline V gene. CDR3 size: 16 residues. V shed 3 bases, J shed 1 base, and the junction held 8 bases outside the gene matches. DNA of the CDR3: TGTGCCAGCTCACCCCGGGACAGTAAGAAGAACACTGAAGCTTTCTTT. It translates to CASSPRDSKKNTEAFF.

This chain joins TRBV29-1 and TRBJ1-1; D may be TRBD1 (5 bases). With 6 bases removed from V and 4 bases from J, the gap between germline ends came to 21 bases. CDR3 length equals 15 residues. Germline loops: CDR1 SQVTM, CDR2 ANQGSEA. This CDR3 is CSVAFLGRRGTEAFF. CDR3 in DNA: TGCAGCGTGGCCTTCTTGGGACGACGGGGCACTGAAGCTTTCTTT.